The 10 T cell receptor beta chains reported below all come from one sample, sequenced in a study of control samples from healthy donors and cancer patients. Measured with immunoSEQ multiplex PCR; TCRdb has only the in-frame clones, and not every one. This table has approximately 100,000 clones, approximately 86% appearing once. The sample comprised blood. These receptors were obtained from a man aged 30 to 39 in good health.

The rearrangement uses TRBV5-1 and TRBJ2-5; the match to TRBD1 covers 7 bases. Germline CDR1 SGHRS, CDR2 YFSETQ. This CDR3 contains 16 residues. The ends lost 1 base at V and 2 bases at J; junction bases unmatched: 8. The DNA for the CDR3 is TGCGCCAGCAGCTTGCTAACCGGGACAGATCAAGAGACCCAGTACTTC. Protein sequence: CASSLLTGTDQETQYF.

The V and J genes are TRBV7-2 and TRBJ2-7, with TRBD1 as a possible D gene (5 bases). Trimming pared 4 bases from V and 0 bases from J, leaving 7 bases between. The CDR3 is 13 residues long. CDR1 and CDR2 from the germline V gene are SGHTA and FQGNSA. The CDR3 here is CASSSRVSYEQYF. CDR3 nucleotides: TGTGCCAGCAGCTCCAGGGTCTCCTACGAGCAGTACTTC. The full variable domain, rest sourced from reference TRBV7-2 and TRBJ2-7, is GAGVSQSPSNKVTEKGKDVELRCDPISGHTALYWYRQSLGQGLEFLIYFQGNSAPDKSGLPSDRFSAERTGGSVSTLTIQRTQQEDSAVYLCASSSRVSYEQYFGPGTRLTVT.

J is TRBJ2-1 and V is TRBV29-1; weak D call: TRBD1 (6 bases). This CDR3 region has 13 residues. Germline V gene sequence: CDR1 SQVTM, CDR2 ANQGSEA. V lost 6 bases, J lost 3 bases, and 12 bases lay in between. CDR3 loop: CSVVTGNYNEQFF. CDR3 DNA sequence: TGCAGCGTCGTCACAGGGAACTACAATGAGCAGTTCTTC.

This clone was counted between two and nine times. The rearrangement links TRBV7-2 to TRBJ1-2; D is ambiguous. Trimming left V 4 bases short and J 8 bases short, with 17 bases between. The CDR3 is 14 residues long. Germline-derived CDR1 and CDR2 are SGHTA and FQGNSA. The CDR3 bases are TGTGCCAGCAGCTCGACCCCCGGGAACTCGGGCTACACCTTC. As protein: CASSSTPGNSGYTF.

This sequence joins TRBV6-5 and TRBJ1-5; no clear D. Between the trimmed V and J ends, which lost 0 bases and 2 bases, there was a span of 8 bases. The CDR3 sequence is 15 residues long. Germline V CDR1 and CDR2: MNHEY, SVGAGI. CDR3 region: CASSYSGSGNQPQHF. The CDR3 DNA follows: TGTGCCAGCAGTTACTCGGGGAGTGGCAATCAGCCCCAGCATTTT.

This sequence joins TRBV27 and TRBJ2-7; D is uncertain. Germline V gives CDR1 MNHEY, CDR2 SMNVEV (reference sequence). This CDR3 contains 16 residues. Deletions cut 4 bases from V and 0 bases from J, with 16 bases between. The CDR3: CASSSIGSGYSYEQYF. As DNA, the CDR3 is TGTGCCAGCAGTTCTATAGGTTCGGGTTACTCCTACGAGCAGTACTTC.

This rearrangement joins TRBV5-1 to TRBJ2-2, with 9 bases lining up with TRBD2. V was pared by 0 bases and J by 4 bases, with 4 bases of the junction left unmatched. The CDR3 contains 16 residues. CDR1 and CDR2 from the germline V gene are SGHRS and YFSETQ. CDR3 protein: CASSLVAGGPTGELFF. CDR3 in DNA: TGCGCCAGCAGCTTGGTTGCGGGAGGGCCCACCGGGGAGCTGTTTTTT.

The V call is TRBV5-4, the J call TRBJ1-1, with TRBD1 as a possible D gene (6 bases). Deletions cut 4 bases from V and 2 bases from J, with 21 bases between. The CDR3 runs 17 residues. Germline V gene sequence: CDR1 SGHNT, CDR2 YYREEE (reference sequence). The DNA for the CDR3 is TGTGCCAGCAGCGTGGGGCTTTTGGGCAGGGGTAACACTGAAGCTTTCTTT. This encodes CASSVGLLGRGNTEAFF.

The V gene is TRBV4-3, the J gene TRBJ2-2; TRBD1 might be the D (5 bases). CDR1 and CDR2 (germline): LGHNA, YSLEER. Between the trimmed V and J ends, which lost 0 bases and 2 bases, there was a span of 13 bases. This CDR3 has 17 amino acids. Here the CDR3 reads CASSQDWGQDNTGELFF. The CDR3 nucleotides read TGCGCCAGCAGCCAAGATTGGGGCCAGGATAACACCGGGGAGCTGTTTTTT.

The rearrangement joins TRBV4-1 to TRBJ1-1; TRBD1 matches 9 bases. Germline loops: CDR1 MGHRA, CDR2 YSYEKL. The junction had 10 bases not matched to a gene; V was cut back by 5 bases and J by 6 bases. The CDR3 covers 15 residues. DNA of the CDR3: TGCGCCAGCAGCAAAAGGACAGGGGAGCATCCTGAAGCTTTCTTT. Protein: CASSKRTGEHPEAFF.